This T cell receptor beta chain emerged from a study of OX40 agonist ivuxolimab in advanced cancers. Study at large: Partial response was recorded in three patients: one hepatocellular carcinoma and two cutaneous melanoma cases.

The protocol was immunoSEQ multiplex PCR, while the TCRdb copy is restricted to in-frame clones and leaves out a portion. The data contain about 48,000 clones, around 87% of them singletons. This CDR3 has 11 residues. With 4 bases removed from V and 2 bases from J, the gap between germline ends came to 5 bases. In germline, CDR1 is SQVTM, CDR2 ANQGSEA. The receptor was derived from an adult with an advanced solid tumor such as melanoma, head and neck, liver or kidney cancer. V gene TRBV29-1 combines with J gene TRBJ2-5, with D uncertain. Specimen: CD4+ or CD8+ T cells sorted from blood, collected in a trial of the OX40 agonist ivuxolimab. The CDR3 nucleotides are TGCAGCGTTGCTACTCAAGAGACCCAGTACTTC. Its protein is CSVATQETQYF.